This TCR beta chain comes out of a study of neurological immune-mediated disorders. 5'RACE generated cDNA with 10-nucleotide random UMIs. One entry per CDR3 protein, called by TCRdb with MiXCR from the 5' RACE reads. This sample yields tens of thousands of distinct CDR3 sequences, of which 3.7% are seen a single time; roughly 2% belongs to the top ten. V gave up 2 bases and J gave up 0 bases, with 9 bases separating them. The CDR3 loop spans 15 amino acids. This clonotype was seen ten or more times. Its antigen remains unidentified. Whole-study results and caveats: Expanded clones shared no CDR3 amino acid sequences across subjects, suggesting private repertoires in all groups. While HTLV-1-associated myelopathy showed the greatest TCR clonal expansion, multiple sclerosis showed the least, falling below healthy controls.

The specimen sequenced was PBMCs. This chain links TRBV12-3 or TRBV12-4 with TRBJ2-3; D is uncertain. The receptor was isolated from a woman aged 50 to 60 with multiple sclerosis. The CDR3 DNA reads as TGTGCCAGCAGTTTAAAAGTATTCAGCACAGATACGCAGTATTTT. Translation gives CASSLKVFSTDTQYF.